Below, one TCR beta chain is given with its context. Clones were sequenced by immunoSEQ multiplex PCR, and TCRdb holds only the in-frame ones, with some missing. The sample consists of roughly 30,000 clones, around 90% of them appearing once. The length of the CDR3 is 16 residues. Germline V lookup: CDR1 SQVTM, CDR2 ANQGSEA. V dropped 6 bases and J dropped 0; count of bases not matched to a gene: 11. The data stem from a study of T cell changes during pregnancy in multiple sclerosis. The clonotype was recovered from a female donor in good health, enrolled as a control in a pregnancy study. The sample here was CD4+ T cells from peripheral blood mononuclear cells, taken in the first trimester of pregnancy. The chain has TRBV29-1 and TRBJ2-3; TRBD2 agrees at 8 bases. The CDR3 sequence: CSVASLASGSTDTQYF. The CDR3 DNA reads as TGCAGCGTAGCCTCTTTGGCTAGCGGGAGCACAGATACGCAGTATTTT.